The following is a T cell receptor beta chain sequence with its context. Its antigen is currently unknown. This record belongs to a study of T cell responses to AZD1222 COVID-19 vaccine. Study conclusions and caveats: White British ancestry dominated among donors, who included more females, and clonal diversity was possibly underestimated. Only 5 or 6 AZD1222 recipients tested seropositive at baseline.

Second-dose groups at about 4 or about 12 weeks were pooled. Here immunoSEQ multiplex PCR was the method, and the copy in TCRdb shows in-frame clones only, minus some. Seen here are some 83,000 clones, approximately 90% observed once, and the top ten hold around 6%. Germline CDR1 SGHRS, CDR2 YFSETQ. V shed 0 bases and J shed 4 bases, with 11 bases lying between them. The CDR3 has 15 amino acids. The sequenced sample was peripheral blood, obtained 28 days after the second AZD1222 dose. The TCR was taken from an adult who received the AZD1222 COVID-19 vaccine. The chain carries TRBV5-1 and TRBJ1-5; possibly TRBD1 for D (5 bases). Here the CDR3 reads CASSLEGWGNQPQHF. DNA of the CDR3: TGCGCCAGCAGCTTGGAAGGGTGGGGGAATCAGCCCCAGCATTTT.